A selection of T cell receptor beta chains follows, all from one sample in a study of response to subunit inactivated influenza vaccine. TCRdb re-analysed the RT-PCR reads in MiXCR, keeping a single row per CDR3 protein. Of about 700,000 distinct CDR3 sequences listed, about 14% are singletons. The material was PBMCs from blood, obtained roughly 15 days before vaccination. These receptors all stem from a middle-aged man who received an inactivated influenza vaccine. Both conserved end residues are part of each CDR3. A D gene is named only where the DNA matches it firmly. Size values are once, few and many counts, or a class for expanded clones, and some rows have none.

J: TRBJ1-1; V: TRBV11-2; size: once; D: .; DNA: TGTGCCAGCAGCCCGGACAGTTACACTGAAGCTTTCTTT; CDR3: CASSPDSYTEAFF
J: TRBJ1-5; V: TRBV5-1; size: many; D: .; DNA: TGCGCCAGCAGCGCCGGGACCGATAATCAGCCCCAGCATTTT; CDR3: CASSAGTDNQPQHF
J: TRBJ1-1; V: TRBV18; size: .; D: .; DNA: TGTGCCAGCTCACCACCCATGGGGATCTTCACTGAAGCTTTCTTT; CDR3: CASSPPMGIFTEAFF
J: TRBJ1-6; V: TRBV5-1; size: few; D: TRBD1; DNA: TGCGCCAGCATGGGACAGGATAATTCACCCCTCCACTTT; CDR3: CASMGQDNSPLHF
J: TRBJ2-1; V: TRBV19; size: few; D: .; DNA: TGTGCCAGTAGTATATATCTCAATGAGCAGTTCTTC; CDR3: CASSIYLNEQFF
J: TRBJ2-7; V: TRBV29-1; size: .; D: .; DNA: TGCAGCGTTGAAGATCGATTTAAGGCAGCCCCATACGAGCAGTACTTC; CDR3: CSVEDRFKAAPYEQYF
J: TRBJ2-5; V: TRBV20-1; size: .; D: .; DNA: TGCAGTGCTCAGCCAGGGGCCCAAGAGACCCAGTACTTC; CDR3: CSAQPGAQETQYF
J: TRBJ2-2; V: TRBV9; size: .; D: .; DNA: TGTGCCAGCAGCGTAGCCCCTCGGGGTTCCGGGGAGCTGTTTTTT; CDR3: CASSVAPRGSGELFF
J: TRBJ2-7; V: TRBV5-1; size: .; D: TRBD2; DNA: TGCGCCAGCAGCTTGGGGACTAGAAGCGTTATGGACGAGCAGTACTTC; CDR3: CASSLGTRSVMDEQYF
J: TRBJ2-5; V: TRBV20-1; size: .; D: .; DNA: TGCAGTGCTAGCCCCGCCCGGGGTGACGGCAAGACCCAGTACTTC; CDR3: CSASPARGDGKTQYF
J: TRBJ1-4; V: TRBV30; size: .; D: .; DNA: TGTGCCTGGAGCGCTGGGAGGGGGACTAATGAAAAACTGTTTTTT; CDR3: CAWSAGRGTNEKLFF
J: TRBJ2-7; V: TRBV27; size: .; D: TRBD1; DNA: TGTGCCAGCTCTGGGGACAGGGGCCGCACTTACGAGCAGTACTTC; CDR3: CASSGDRGRTYEQYF
J: TRBJ2-4; V: TRBV7-8; size: once; D: TRBD1; DNA: TGTGCCAGCAGCCACTCTCGGACAGGGAGAGGAAACGGCAAAAACATTCAGTACTTC; CDR3: CASSHSRTGRGNGKNIQYF
J: TRBJ2-1; V: TRBV6-1; size: .; D: .; DNA: TGTGCCAGCAGACCGGGACACCCCTACAATGAGCAGTTCTTC; CDR3: CASRPGHPYNEQFF
J: TRBJ2-1; V: TRBV4-2; size: few; D: .; DNA: TGTGCCAGCAGCCAAGATCGGGGACTCAACAATGAGCAGTTCTTC; CDR3: CASSQDRGLNNEQFF
J: TRBJ1-5; V: TRBV7-9; size: few; D: TRBD1; DNA: TGTGCCAGCAGCTTAAGTCGGACAGGGGGTTCAAATCAGCCCCAGCATTTT; CDR3: CASSLSRTGGSNQPQHF
J: TRBJ2-1; V: TRBV7-6; size: .; D: TRBD2; DNA: TGTGCCAGCAGCGTCCGGACTAGCGGGGGAAGCTACAATGAGCAGTTCTTC; CDR3: CASSVRTSGGSYNEQFF
J: TRBJ2-2; V: TRBV5-1; size: many; D: .; DNA: TGCGCCAGCAGCTTGGAAGAGAACACCGGGGAGCTGTTTTTT; CDR3: CASSLEENTGELFF
J: TRBJ1-1; V: TRBV3-1; size: few; D: .; DNA: TGTGCCAGCAGCCAAGGGGCCCCTTATGGAGCTTTCTTT; CDR3: CASSQGAPYGAFF
J: TRBJ1-5; V: TRBV30; size: .; D: .; DNA: TGTGCCTGGAGTGCCCTGGGATTGGGAGAAAATCAGCCCCAGCATTTT; CDR3: CAWSALGLGENQPQHF
J: TRBJ2-5; V: TRBV4-1; size: .; D: TRBD2; DNA: TGCGCCAGCAGTCCTAAATCCGGGACTACTAAAGAGACCCAGTACTTC; CDR3: CASSPKSGTTKETQYF
J: TRBJ2-1; V: TRBV20-1; size: few; D: .; DNA: TGCAGTGCTTTGGACTTCCGAGGAAGCAATGAGCAGTTCTTC; CDR3: CSALDFRGSNEQFF